This T cell receptor (beta chain) is from a study of T cells expressing NK-cell markers. For the study at large: Repertoires of TCR beta were obtained from T cells sorted as CD3+CD56+NKG2C+, CD3+CD56+NKG2C- and CD3+CD56-NKG2C+. Study outcomes and limitations: Expanded clones of NKG2C+ T cells had an unclear HCMV specificity.

On this clonotype itself: Its antigen is undetermined.

Template switching by 5'RACE with UMIs generated the TCR beta cDNA. From the 5' RACE reads, TCRdb lists one entry per CDR3 protein and no DNA. This specimen shows 550,000 or so distinct CDR3 sequences; the ten leading clones hold around 3.3%. Germline CDR1 reads SGHDN; CDR2 reads FVKESK. This CDR3 is 17 amino acids long. V usage is TRBV14 and J usage is TRBJ2-1; there is no DNA to check the TCRdb D call of TRBD2. The source material was blood T cells: a sorted CD56 or NKG2C T cell subset, CD4+ or CD8+ T cells, or bulk PBMC T cells (not recorded which). This TCR was recovered from a young man in good health. CDR3 sequence reads: CASSTGGELSSYNEQFF.